These T cell receptor beta chains were read from a single sample in a study of T cells in Graves' hyperthyroidism and ophthalmopathy. Each CDR3 protein is one row after TCRdb ran MiXCR on the multiplex PCR reads. The sample consists of over 300,000 distinct CDR3 sequences, 11% to 15% of them appearing once. Sequences were obtained from blood. The receptor set was obtained from an older woman with Graves' hyperthyroidism. CDR3s include the opening cysteine and the closing phenylalanine or tryptophan. Fields, in order: D gene, V gene, J gene, clone size, CDR3 protein, CDR3 DNA. The D gene is left open where the match is weak. The listing skips clone size in some rows; elsewhere it reads once, few, many or a size class.

d_gene: NA; v_gene: TRBV6-1; j_gene: TRBJ2-2; abundance: few; CDR3aa: CASSWTENTGELFF; CDR3nt: TGTGCCAGCAGTTGGACGGAGAACACCGGGGAGCTGTTTTTT
d_gene: TRBD1; v_gene: TRBV24-1; j_gene: TRBJ1-2; abundance: NA; CDR3aa: CATSSRDSLYGYTF; CDR3nt: TGTGCCACCAGCTCTCGGGACAGTTTGTATGGCTACACCTTC
d_gene: NA; v_gene: TRBV2; j_gene: TRBJ1-5; abundance: many; CDR3aa: CASSEVEGFQPQHF; CDR3nt: TGTGCCAGCAGTGAGGTGGAGGGGTTTCAGCCCCAGCATTTT
d_gene: TRBD2; v_gene: TRBV28; j_gene: TRBJ2-4; abundance: many; CDR3aa: CASSLWSGVAGGEHKNIQYF; CDR3nt: TGTGCCAGCAGTTTATGGAGTGGTGTAGCGGGAGGGGAGCACAAAAACATTCAGTACTTC
d_gene: NA; v_gene: TRBV6-1; j_gene: TRBJ2-2; abundance: NA; CDR3aa: CASTTRGSPNTGELFF; CDR3nt: TGTGCCAGCACTACCCGGGGGAGTCCCAACACCGGGGAGCTGTTTTTT
d_gene: NA; v_gene: TRBV28; j_gene: TRBJ1-5; abundance: many; CDR3aa: CASLKTGSNQPQHF; CDR3nt: TGTGCCAGCCTTAAGACAGGTAGCAATCAGCCCCAGCATTTT
d_gene: NA; v_gene: TRBV2; j_gene: TRBJ2-7; abundance: many; CDR3aa: CASSETVGSYEQYF; CDR3nt: TGTGCCAGCAGTGAAACTGTGGGGTCCTACGAGCAGTACTTC
d_gene: TRBD2; v_gene: TRBV10-2; j_gene: TRBJ2-3; abundance: NA; CDR3aa: CASIGTSGNQDTQYF; CDR3nt: TGCGCCAGTATAGGGACTAGCGGGAATCAGGATACGCAGTATTTT
d_gene: NA; v_gene: TRBV11-2; j_gene: TRBJ1-5; abundance: many; CDR3aa: CASSFDRPVGDSNQPQHF; CDR3nt: TGTGCCAGCAGCTTCGATCGGCCGGTGGGGGATAGCAATCAGCCCCAGCATTTT
d_gene: NA; v_gene: TRBV18; j_gene: TRBJ1-2; abundance: many; CDR3aa: CASSPTGTSAYGYTF; CDR3nt: TGTGCCAGCTCACCAACCGGGACGTCTGCTTATGGCTACACCTTC
d_gene: TRBD2; v_gene: TRBV12-3/TRBV12-4; j_gene: TRBJ2-2; abundance: NA; CDR3aa: CASSFSGRVTGELFF; CDR3nt: TGTGCCAGCAGTTTCAGCGGGAGGGTCACCGGGGAGCTGTTTTTT
d_gene: TRBD1; v_gene: TRBV20-1; j_gene: TRBJ1-5; abundance: many; CDR3aa: CSAGSTGGWNQPQHF; CDR3nt: TGCAGTGCGGGCTCTACAGGGGGCTGGAATCAGCCCCAGCATTTT
d_gene: TRBD1; v_gene: TRBV6-1; j_gene: TRBJ1-2; abundance: many; CDR3aa: CASRTGINYGYTF; CDR3nt: TGTGCCAGTCGGACAGGCATTAACTATGGCTACACCTTC
d_gene: NA; v_gene: TRBV19; j_gene: TRBJ1-1; abundance: NA; CDR3aa: CASSILGLGSTEAFF; CDR3nt: TGTGCCAGTAGTATACTAGGACTTGGGAGCACTGAAGCTTTCTTT
d_gene: TRBD1; v_gene: TRBV15; j_gene: TRBJ1-1; abundance: few; CDR3aa: CATSRDGYLNRGYTEAFF; CDR3nt: TGTGCCACCAGCAGAGATGGCTACCTAAACAGGGGATATACTGAAGCTTTCTTT
d_gene: TRBD1; v_gene: TRBV6-1; j_gene: TRBJ1-3; abundance: many; CDR3aa: CASRISTGAPGNTIYF; CDR3nt: TGTGCCAGCAGGATATCTACAGGGGCGCCTGGAAACACCATATATTTT
d_gene: TRBD2; v_gene: TRBV20-1; j_gene: TRBJ2-1; abundance: many; CDR3aa: CSAILGLAVNEQFF; CDR3nt: TGCAGTGCCATCTTGGGACTAGCGGTTAACGAGCAGTTCTTC
d_gene: NA; v_gene: TRBV27; j_gene: TRBJ1-6; abundance: many; CDR3aa: CASSGSTAYNSPLHF; CDR3nt: TGTGCCAGCAGCGGATCTACGGCCTATAATTCACCCCTCCACTTT
d_gene: NA; v_gene: TRBV5-5; j_gene: TRBJ2-7; abundance: few; CDR3aa: CASSPTGGHRYEQYF; CDR3nt: TGTGCCAGCAGCCCCACCGGGGGACACCGCTACGAGCAGTACTTC
d_gene: TRBD1; v_gene: TRBV29-1; j_gene: TRBJ1-2; abundance: few; CDR3aa: CSVQLSGTGGAYGYTF; CDR3nt: TGCAGCGTTCAACTTTCCGGGACAGGGGGCGCATATGGCTACACCTTC
d_gene: NA; v_gene: TRBV12-3/TRBV12-4; j_gene: TRBJ2-1; abundance: many; CDR3aa: CASSPQGAGFNEQFF; CDR3nt: TGTGCCAGCAGTCCCCAGGGAGCAGGGTTCAATGAGCAGTTCTTC
d_gene: NA; v_gene: TRBV7-3; j_gene: TRBJ2-3; abundance: many; CDR3aa: CASKYGGLSTDTQYF; CDR3nt: TGTGCCAGCAAGTATGGCGGGCTCAGCACAGATACGCAGTATTTT
d_gene: TRBD2; v_gene: TRBV7-3; j_gene: TRBJ2-4; abundance: NA; CDR3aa: CASSLIGLGLAGEEGNIQYF; CDR3nt: TGTGCCAGCAGCTTAATTGGTCTTGGACTAGCGGGAGAGGAGGGAAACATTCAGTACTTC
d_gene: TRBD2; v_gene: TRBV19; j_gene: TRBJ2-5; abundance: NA; CDR3aa: CASSPLAGGEETQYF; CDR3nt: TGTGCCAGTAGTCCACTAGCGGGGGGGGAAGAGACCCAGTACTTC